This T cell receptor (beta chain) derives from a study of cytomegalovirus exposure and HLA in healthy donors. Primers included in the PCR were 60 Vbeta and 13 Jbeta primers. This table comes from immunoSEQ multiplex PCR, and its TCRdb copy is limited to in-frame clones, with some not included. Here the sample spans approximately 300,000 clones, 84% being singletons. V was shortened by 6 bases and J by 2 bases, with 8 bases between the two germline ends. Germline CDR1 is SNHLY and CDR2 is FYNNEI. The CDR3 length is 12 residues. This TCR was sampled from a woman aged 40-49 years in good health and CMV-seropositive. Sample: PBMCs. V usage is TRBV2 and J usage is TRBJ2-7, with a tentative D call TRBD2 (6 bases). CDR3 residues: CASRGLPYEQYF. The CDR3 nucleotides read TGTGCCAGCAGGGGACTCCCCTACGAGCAGTACTTC.